The 30 T cell receptor beta chains presented below share a single source sample, sequenced in a study of OX40 agonist ivuxolimab in advanced cancers. TCRdb keeps only in-frame clones here, not all; method: immunoSEQ multiplex PCR. In the table there are roughly 80,000 clones, around 84% of which are singletons. The sequences come from CD4+ or CD8+ T cells sorted from blood, collected in a trial of the OX40 agonist ivuxolimab. The receptors originated from an adult with an advanced solid tumor such as melanoma, head and neck, liver or kidney cancer.

This chain connects TRBV7-3 to TRBJ1-6, with a possible D match to TRBD1 (5 bases). V was trimmed by 1 base and J by 4 bases, leaving 8 bases between them. Germline CDR1 reads SGHTA; CDR2 reads FQGTGA. The CDR3 extends over 15 amino acids. CDR3 loop: CASSLMGGYNSPLHF. The CDR3 DNA reads as TGTGCCAGCAGCTTAATGGGGGGATATAATTCACCCCTCCACTTT.

The chain links TRBV19 to TRBJ2-7; possibly TRBD1 for D (7 bases). The CDR3 is made up of 14 amino acids. Trimming left V 7 bases short and J 3 bases short, with 16 bases between. Germline V gene data show CDR1 as LNHDA and CDR2 as SQIVND (reference sequence). CDR3 amino acids: CASNRGWGDYEQYF. CDR3 coding DNA: TGTGCCAGTAACAGGGGTTGGGGGGACTACGAGCAGTACTTC.

V and J are TRBV10-3 and TRBJ2-7, with TRBD1 as a possible D gene (6 bases). Germline loops: CDR1 ENHRY, CDR2 SYGVKD. The CDR3 has 15 amino acids. V was trimmed by 2 bases and J by 4 bases, leaving 15 bases between them. The DNA for the CDR3 is TGTGCCATCAGTGAGATACAGGGAAGGTTGTACGAGCAGTACTTC. As protein: CAISEIQGRLYEQYF.

This chain joins TRBV18 and TRBJ2-7; tentatively, D is TRBD1 or TRBD2 (7 bases each). Germline values: CDR1 KGHSH, CDR2 LQKENI. V dropped 3 bases and J dropped 5 bases, with 11 bases sitting between them. This CDR3 contains 13 residues. Here the CDR3 reads CASSPAGGDEQYF. CDR3 sequence (DNA): TGTGCCAGCTCACCTGCAGGGGGGGACGAGCAGTACTTC. The entire variable domain, with the rest obtained from reference TRBV18 and TRBJ2-7, is as follows: NAGVMQNPRHLVRRRGQEARLRCSPMKGHSHVYWYRQLPEEGLKFMVYLQKENIIDESGMPKERFSAEFPKEGPSILRIQQVVRGDSAAYFCASSPAGGDEQYFGPGTRLTVT.

This clone occurred a few times. V and J are TRBV4-2 and TRBJ1-1; D may be TRBD1 (5 bases). CDR1 LGHNA and CDR2 YNFKEQ come from the germline V gene. Trimming removed 1 base at V and 0 bases at J, with 15 bases between. The CDR3 is 17 amino acids. The CDR3 loop reads CASSQVTGSSMNTEAFF. CDR3 nucleotides: TGTGCCAGCAGCCAAGTAACAGGTTCCTCCATGAACACTGAAGCTTTCTTT.

The chain is built from TRBV7-6 and TRBJ2-7; TRBD1 agrees at 10 bases. Trimming took 6 bases from V and 2 from J; bases not matched to a gene: 13. Germline V gene data show CDR1 as SGHVS and CDR2 as FNYEAQ. The CDR3 spans 17 residues. CDR3 loop: CASRNEPGQGPTYEQYV. In DNA form, the CDR3 reads TGTGCCAGCAGAAACGAGCCGGGACAGGGGCCCACCTACGAGCAGTACGTC.

This chain connects TRBV19 to TRBJ2-1; 10 bases line up with TRBD2. This CDR3 is 17 amino acids long. Germline CDR1 and CDR2: LNHDA and SQIVND (reference sequence). V was clipped by 5 bases and J by 7 bases; unmatched bases: 14. As DNA, the CDR3 is TGTGCCAGTAGTGCCGCCCGGCAGCGGGGGGGCTCGAATGAGCAGTTCTTC. Translated, it gives CASSAARQRGGSNEQFF.

The J gene is TRBJ1-5, the V gene TRBV10-1; a possible D gene is TRBD1 (5 bases). V gave up 8 bases and J gave up 3 bases, with 17 bases separating them. The CDR3 is 15 residues long. CDR1 is WNHNN, CDR2 SYGVQD, per germline (reference sequence). The CDR3 coding sequence is TGCGCCAGCCGAAGGACAAGGGCCTTCAATCAGCCCCAGCATTTT. Translating gives CASRRTRAFNQPQHF.

The rearrangement links TRBV6-6 to TRBJ2-2, with D unclear. CDR3 length: 13 residues. The germline V gene has CDR1 MNHNY and CDR2 SVGAGI (reference sequence). Trimming took off 2 bases at V and 5 bases at J, with 6 bases between the two ends. CDR3 residues: CASSYAPTGELFF. DNA of the CDR3: TGTGCCAGCAGTTACGCACCGACCGGGGAGCTGTTTTTT.

The chain carries TRBV18 and TRBJ2-5, with 7 bases matching TRBD2. There are 14 residues in the CDR3. V was clipped by 6 bases and J by 0 bases; unmatched bases: 4. The germline gives CDR1 KGHSH, CDR2 LQKENI. Here the CDR3 reads CASSGRGDQETQYF. DNA of the CDR3: TGTGCCAGCTCTGGCCGGGGGGACCAAGAGACCCAGTACTTC.

The rearrangement joins TRBV11-2 to TRBJ2-7; TRBD2 might be the D (6 bases). From germline, CDR1 is SGHAT and CDR2 FQNNGV. V lost 5 bases to trimming and J lost 4 bases, with 18 bases between them. This CDR3 is 15 amino acids long. CDR3 coding DNA: TGTGCCAGCAGCCCACGGAGGGATTGGGGATACGAGCAGTACTTC. This codes for CASSPRRDWGYEQYF. The whole variable domain, filled in from reference TRBV11-2 and TRBJ2-7, reads EAGVAQSPRYKIIEKRQSVAFWCNPISGHATLYWYQQILGQGPKLLIQFQNNGVVDDSQLPKDRFSAERLKGVDSTLKIQPAKLEDSAVYLCASSPRRDWGYEQYFGPGTRLTVT.

The chain uses TRBV7-3 and TRBJ1-4; D is ambiguous. CDR3 length equals 13 residues. Germline lookup yields CDR1 SGHTA and CDR2 FQGTGA. V lost 4 bases to trimming and J lost 3 bases, with 6 bases between them. CDR3 region: CASSSLANEKLFF. The CDR3 DNA reads as TGTGCCAGCAGCTCTTTGGCTAATGAAAAACTGTTTTTT.

V usage is TRBV18 and J usage is TRBJ1-3; D not certain. CDR3 length: 15 residues. Germline V gene sequence: CDR1 KGHSH, CDR2 LQKENI. V was cut by 0 bases and J by 3 bases, with 9 bases left in between. The CDR3 region has the DNA TGTGCCAGCTCACCACCAGGGAGCGGTGGAAACACCATATATTTT. It codes for CASSPPGSGGNTIYF.

The CDR3 coding sequence is TGTGCCAGCAGCTTAAAACTGGGGGGAAGTGGTGAAGCTTTCTTT. Translated, it gives CASSLKLGGSGEAFF. The chain recombines TRBV7-2 with TRBJ1-1; D is possibly TRBD1 (5 bases). V shed 2 bases and J shed 7 bases, with 17 bases lying between them. Per germline, CDR1 SGHTA and CDR2 FQGNSA. The CDR3 runs 15 residues.

The V gene is TRBV7-9, the J gene TRBJ2-5; weak D call: TRBD2 (6 bases). Germline CDR1 is SEHNR and CDR2 is FQNEAQ (reference sequence). This CDR3 is built from 13 residues. The germline V and J ends were trimmed by 6 bases and 4 bases, with 12 bases remaining between them. This CDR3 is CASSGGPGETQYF. The CDR3 DNA follows: TGTGCCAGCAGTGGAGGGCCCGGAGAGACCCAGTACTTC.

V is TRBV10-2 and J is TRBJ2-7; D possibly matches TRBD1 or TRBD2 (5 bases each). Deletions cut 2 bases from V and 3 bases from J, with 5 bases between. The CDR3 is 12 residues long. Germline V gives CDR1 WSHSY, CDR2 SAAADI. The CDR3 bases are TGCGCCAGCAGTGAGGGGGGCTACGAGCAGTACGTC. Translating it yields CASSEGGYEQYV.

This clone was counted a single time. The chain links TRBV25-1 to TRBJ2-1; D unclear. The germline V gene has CDR1 MGHDK and CDR2 SYGVNS. This CDR3 is 14 amino acids long. V was trimmed by 4 bases and J by 5 bases, leaving 12 bases between them. This chain's CDR3 is CASSGLLVDNEQFF. The DNA for the CDR3 is TGTGCCAGCAGTGGCCTCCTGGTCGACAATGAGCAGTTCTTC.

The chain joins TRBV29-1 to TRBJ2-5, with D perhaps being TRBD1 or TRBD2 (5 bases each). Per the germline V gene, CDR1 is SQVTM and CDR2 is ANQGSEA. This CDR3 has 12 residues. V was cut by 5 bases and J by 5 bases, with 12 bases left in between. This chain's CDR3 is CSVRLGVETQYF. The CDR3 bases are TGCAGCGTTCGACTGGGGGTGGAGACCCAGTACTTC.

This clone was found a few times. The chain combines TRBV7-2 with TRBJ1-5; D is unclear. The germline V gene encodes CDR1 SGHTA and CDR2 FQGNSA. V shed 3 bases and J shed 1 base, with 7 bases lying between them. CDR3 length: 14 residues. CDR3 protein: CASSFYGSNQPQHF. DNA of the CDR3: TGTGCCAGCAGCTTCTATGGAAGCAATCAGCCCCAGCATTTT.

This rearrangement joins TRBV7-6 to TRBJ1-5; 8 bases fit TRBD1. There are 14 residues in the CDR3. Germline values: CDR1 SGHVS, CDR2 FNYEAQ. V gave up 3 bases and J gave up 2 bases; unmatched junction bases: 0. As DNA, the CDR3 is TGTGCCAGCAGCTTGGGACAGGGCAATCAGCCCCAGCATTTT. Protein: CASSLGQGNQPQHF. Supplemented by reference TRBV7-6 and TRBJ1-5, the full variable domain reads GAGVSQSPRYKVTKRGQDVALRCDPISGHVSLYWYRQALGQGPEFLTYFNYEAQQDKSGLPNDRFSAERPEGSISTLTIQRTEQRDSAMYRCASSLGQGNQPQHFGDGTRLSIL.

This clone was seen a single time. The J gene is TRBJ1-2, the V gene TRBV23-1; D is unresolved. TRBV23-1 is annotated as an ORF whose role is uncertain. CDR3 size: 15 residues. V lost 4 bases to trimming and J lost 3 bases, with 15 bases between them. The CDR3 nucleotides are TGCGCCAGCAGTCTCCCGGACGAAAAGGACTATGGCTACACCTTC. Its translation: CASSLPDEKDYGYTF.

This clone was counted a single time. V usage is TRBV29-1 and J usage is TRBJ2-2; D remains unclear. This CDR3 is 13 amino acids long. Germline V gives CDR1 SQVTM, CDR2 ANQGSEA. Between the trimmed V and J ends, which lost 1 base and 7 bases, there was a span of 10 bases. Here the CDR3 reads CSVEGVGGGELFF. CDR3 sequence (DNA): TGCAGCGTTGAAGGCGTCGGCGGCGGGGAGCTGTTTTTT.

The V call is TRBV5-1, the J call TRBJ1-2, with D unresolved. CDR1 and CDR2 (germline): SGHRS, YFSETQ. Trimming removed 0 bases from V and 8 bases from J, with 14 bases in between. CDR3 length: 14 residues. Written as DNA, the CDR3 is TGCGCCAGCAGCTTGGAACCCCAGGCGGGCGGCTACACCTTC. Amino acid sequence: CASSLEPQAGGYTF.

The chain uses TRBV28 and TRBJ2-2; D may be TRBD2 (5 bases). In germline, CDR1 is MDHEN, CDR2 SYDVKM. V lost 5 bases and J lost 7, with 11 bases in between. The CDR3 loop spans 13 amino acids. CDR3 protein: CASSVQLVGELFF. The CDR3 nucleotides are TGTGCCAGCAGTGTTCAACTAGTCGGGGAGCTGTTTTTT.

This rearrangement joins TRBV4-1 to TRBJ2-7; TRBD2 matches 12 bases. Germline CDR1 MGHRA, CDR2 YSYEKL. The CDR3 spans 16 residues. V lost 0 bases and J lost 2; bases outside the gene matches: 2. DNA for the CDR3: TGCGCCAGCAGCCAAGAGGCTAGCGGGGGGGCCTACGAGCAGTACGTC. Translating it yields CASSQEASGGAYEQYV.

The V call is TRBV7-3, the J call TRBJ2-5; D may be TRBD1 (6 bases). CDR3 length: 15 residues. V lost 1 base and J lost 1, with 10 bases in between. Germline assignment: CDR1 SGHTA and CDR2 FQGTGA. The CDR3 nucleotides are TGTGCCAGCAGCTTAAAGGGGGATACCCAAGAGACCCAGTACTTC. Residues: CASSLKGDTQETQYF.

The gene calls are TRBV28 and TRBJ2-5; maybe TRBD2 (6 bases). With 6 bases removed from V and 5 bases from J, the gap between germline ends came to 19 bases. The CDR3 loop spans 15 amino acids. Germline-derived CDR1 and CDR2 are MDHEN and SYDVKM. The DNA of the CDR3 is TGTGCCAGCAGCTTTCCAGGGAGGACCCGCGAGACCCAGTACTTC. Translating gives CASSFPGRTRETQYF.

The V call is TRBV6-5, the J call TRBJ1-5, with D unresolved. Trimming stripped 2 bases from V and 4 bases from J, with 6 bases between. CDR1 and CDR2 from the germline V gene are MNHEY and SVGAGI. There are 13 residues in the CDR3. As DNA, the CDR3 is TGTGCCAGCAGTTACGGGAGGAATCAGCCCCAGCATTTT. Translating gives CASSYGRNQPQHF.

The rearrangement joins TRBV2 to TRBJ1-2, with no clear D. The CDR3 has 11 amino acids. The germline V gene has CDR1 SNHLY and CDR2 FYNNEI. The ends were cut back, 8 bases at V and 7 bases at J, with 11 bases in the middle. CDR3 coding DNA: TGTGCCAGCCTTTTAACGGGTGGCTACACCTTC. It specifies CASLLTGGYTF.

This chain joins TRBV4-1 and TRBJ2-7; D is perhaps TRBD1 or TRBD2 (6 bases each). There are 14 residues in the CDR3. V was cut by 3 bases and J by 6 bases, with 15 bases left in between. Germline V gene lookup returns CDR1 MGHRA and CDR2 YSYEKL. CDR3 amino acids: CASSQGGAFREQYF. In nucleotides, the CDR3 is TGCGCCAGCAGCCAGGGGGGCGCTTTTCGCGAGCAGTACTTC.